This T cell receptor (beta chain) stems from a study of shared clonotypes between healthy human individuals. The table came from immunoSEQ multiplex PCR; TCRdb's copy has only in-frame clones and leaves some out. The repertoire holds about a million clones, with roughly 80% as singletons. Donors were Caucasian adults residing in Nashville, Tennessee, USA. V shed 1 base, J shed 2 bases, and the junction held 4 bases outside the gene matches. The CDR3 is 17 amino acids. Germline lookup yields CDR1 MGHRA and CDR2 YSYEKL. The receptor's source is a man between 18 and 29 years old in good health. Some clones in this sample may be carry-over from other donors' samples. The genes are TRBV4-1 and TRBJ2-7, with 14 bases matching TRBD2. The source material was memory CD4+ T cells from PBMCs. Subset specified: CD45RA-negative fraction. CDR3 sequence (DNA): TGCGCCAGCAGCCAAGCAGGACTAGCGGGAGGACCCTACGAGCAGTACTTC. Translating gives CASSQAGLAGGPYEQYF.